Included here is one T cell receptor (beta chain) sequence, with context. No antigen is known for it. These gene names are mouse names. From the germline J gene comes the end of the CDR3, since the read stops 1 residue before it. Germline V gene lookup returns CDR1 KGHPV and CDR2 FQNQEV (reference sequence). The CDR3 covers 14 residues. With 2 bases removed from V and 0 bases from J, the gap between germline ends came to 5 bases. TCRdb's copy holds only in-frame clones and misses some; the assay was immunoSEQ multiplex PCR. The sample includes 7,500 or so clones, around 50% of them seen just once. The record originates from a study of tissue T cells after allogeneic stem cell transplantation. Broader study findings: Few T cell clones were shared across patients, but motif clusters showed tissue-specific shared signatures.

Regarding time point: mouse harvest day 7 after allogeneic transplant. Tail vein injection delivered 10^7 T-cell-depleted bone marrow cells and 10^6 splenic CD5+ T cells. B6 (H2b) cells into BALB/c (H2d) mice; tissues taken at day 7 or 14. The sequencing sample was made of lymph node tissue. This clonotype was sampled from a female BALB/c mouse given C57BL/6 T cells with graft-versus-host disease after an allogeneic hematopoietic cell transplant. V usage is TRBV26 and J usage is TRBJ1-3, with D uncertain. CDR3 DNA, as far as it was read: TGTGCCAGCAGTCTGCCAGGTTCTGGAAATACGCTCTAT. Protein product: CASSLPGSGNTLY. The full-length CDR3 reads as CASSLPGSGNTLYF.